The 18 T cell receptor beta chains presented below share a single source sample, sequenced in a study of cytomegalovirus exposure and HLA in healthy donors. PCR employed 60 Vbeta and 13 Jbeta primers. Sequencing was performed with immunoSEQ multiplex PCR; in TCRdb, only in-frame clones are kept and a portion is missing. The data contain almost 200,000 clones, roughly 78% of them singletons. Source material: PBMCs. Source of these receptors: a woman aged 30 to 39 in good health and CMV-seropositive.

The chain links TRBV27 to TRBJ2-3; 14 positions agree with TRBD2. The trim removed 10 bases at V and 1 base at J, leaving 7 bases unmatched. The CDR3 loop spans 16 amino acids. Germline values: CDR1 MNHEY, CDR2 SMNVEV (reference sequence). CDR3 nucleotides: TGTGCCACCGGGACTAGCGGGAGTCTGGGCACAGATACGCAGTATTTT. It yields the protein CATGTSGSLGTDTQYF.

The V call is TRBV29-1, the J call TRBJ1-6, with unresolved D. Deletions cut 7 bases from V and 7 bases from J, with 17 bases between. The CDR3 consists of 14 residues. Germline values: CDR1 SQVTM, CDR2 ANQGSEA. The CDR3 reads CSARDFKRNSPLHF. DNA of the CDR3: TGCAGCGCCCGAGACTTCAAGCGGAATTCACCCCTCCACTTT.

The rearrangement joins TRBV6-5 to TRBJ1-1, with a weak D call TRBD1 (5 bases). V lost 6 bases, J lost 7 bases, and 21 bases lay in between. The germline V gene has CDR1 MNHEY and CDR2 SVGAGI. The CDR3 contains 15 residues. CDR3: CASSRRRGGVGEAFF. The CDR3, as DNA: TGTGCCAGCAGCCGCCGCCGTGGGGGGGTGGGTGAAGCTTTCTTT.

The rearrangement uses TRBV15 and TRBJ2-7; the match to TRBD1 covers 8 bases. Germline CDR1 reads LNHNV; CDR2 reads YYDKDF (reference sequence). The length of the CDR3 is 14 residues. V was clipped by 4 bases and J by 6 bases; unmatched bases: 8. The CDR3 DNA reads TGTGCCACCAGCACAGGGGGCGAGGGGTTCGAGCAGTACTTC. Translating gives CATSTGGEGFEQYF.

The rearrangement links TRBV14 to TRBJ1-2, with D uncertain. V was clipped by 4 bases and J by 5 bases, with 14 bases between them. The CDR3 length is 14 residues. From germline, CDR1 is SGHDN and CDR2 FVKESK. CDR3 region: CASSRTTEGYGYTF. The CDR3 region has the DNA TGTGCCAGCAGCCGGACGACGGAGGGTTATGGCTACACCTTC. The variable domain in full, completed from reference TRBV14 and TRBJ1-2, reads EAGVTQFPSHSVIEKGQTVTLRCDPISGHDNLYWYRRVMGKEIKFLLHFVKESKQDESGMPNNRFLAERTGGTYSTLKVQPAELEDSGVYFCASSRTTEGYGYTFGSGTRLTVV.

This clone came up once. The chain uses TRBV6-4 and TRBJ1-1; no clear D. The germline CDR1 and CDR2 sequences are MRHNA and SNTAGT. Deletions cut 6 bases from V and 1 base from J, with 9 bases between. The CDR3 sequence is 13 residues long. Here the CDR3 reads CASSSQRNTEAFF. For the CDR3, the DNA is TGTGCCAGCAGCTCACAAAGGAACACTGAAGCTTTCTTT.

The J gene is TRBJ2-7, the V gene TRBV18; 10 positions match TRBD1. V lost 10 bases, J lost 0 bases, and 9 bases stayed unmatched. The length of the CDR3 is 15 residues. The V gene's germline CDR1 is KGHSH and CDR2 LQKENI. CDR3 in DNA: TGTGCCACCTCTCCGGGACAGGGGATCTCCTACGAGCAGTACTTC. Translation: CATSPGQGISYEQYF.

CDR3 amino acids: CASSPAEGPSSYNEQFF. The CDR3 nucleotides read TGTGCCAGCAGCCCAGCGGAGGGGCCCAGCTCCTACAATGAGCAGTTCTTC. V and J are TRBV11-3 and TRBJ2-1; D may be TRBD2 (6 bases). The V gene's germline CDR1 is SGHNT and CDR2 YENEEA. With 5 bases removed from V and 0 bases from J, the gap between germline ends came to 17 bases. The CDR3 is 17 amino acids.

This chain uses TRBV19 with TRBJ2-3; TRBD1 might be the D (6 bases). This CDR3 is built from 15 residues. Germline loops: CDR1 LNHDA, CDR2 SQIVND (reference sequence). V was clipped by 8 bases and J by 2 bases, with 17 bases between them. CDR3 sequence: CASVPGTYDTDTQYF. In DNA form, the CDR3 reads TGTGCCAGTGTACCCGGGACATATGACACAGATACGCAGTATTTT.

The V call is TRBV6-5, the J call TRBJ2-1; D not resolved. Trimming stripped 0 bases from V and 5 bases from J, with 11 bases between. Germline-derived CDR1 and CDR2 are MNHEY and SVGAGI. The CDR3 sequence is 15 residues long. The CDR3 loop reads CASSYSYRSHNEQFF. The CDR3 region has the DNA TGTGCCAGCAGTTACTCGTATCGGAGCCACAATGAGCAGTTCTTC.

The chain couples TRBV19 to TRBJ2-7; no reliable D call. The V and J ends lost 4 bases and 2 bases respectively, with 9 bases between them. The CDR3 is made up of 13 amino acids. Germline CDR1 and CDR2: LNHDA and SQIVND (reference sequence). The DNA for the CDR3 is TGTGCCAGTAGTACCAACACCACCTACGAGCAGTACTTC. Its translation is CASSTNTTYEQYF.

J is TRBJ2-7 and V is TRBV15; 7 nucleotides align to TRBD1. The V gene's germline CDR1 is LNHNV and CDR2 YYDKDF (reference sequence). J lost 2 bases, V lost 4 bases, and 5 bases had no gene match. The CDR3 has 14 residues. CDR3 loop: CATSISRGTYEQYF. The CDR3 nucleotides read TGTGCCACCAGCATAAGCAGGGGGACCTACGAGCAGTACTTC.

The rearrangement links TRBV29-1 to TRBJ2-2; 12 positions match TRBD2. Germline CDR1 SQVTM, CDR2 ANQGSEA. This CDR3 comprises 15 residues. The V segment lost 5 bases and the J segment 5 bases; nucleotides outside the gene matches: 6. DNA of the CDR3: TGCAGCGTTTCTCCGGGACTAGCGGGTACCGGGGAGCTGTTTTTT. Amino acid sequence: CSVSPGLAGTGELFF.

This rearrangement joins TRBV10-3 to TRBJ2-7, with 9 positions matching TRBD1. Germline CDR1 and CDR2: ENHRY and SYGVKD. V gave up 6 bases and J gave up 5 bases; unmatched junction bases: 23. The CDR3 runs to 19 residues. CDR3 region: CAIRSTPRAGDREWDEQYF. CDR3 DNA: TGTGCCATCAGGTCAACTCCACGAGCCGGGGACAGGGAGTGGGACGAGCAGTACTTC.

This chain joins TRBV29-1 and TRBJ2-7, with 7 bases aligning to TRBD1. The CDR3 runs to 14 residues. V was clipped by 7 bases and J by 0 bases; unmatched bases: 9. CDR1 is SQVTM and CDR2 is ANQGSEA in the germline V gene. This chain's CDR3 is CSANGDSPSYEQYF. CDR3 DNA sequence: TGCAGCGCCAACGGGGACAGTCCCTCCTACGAGCAGTACTTC.

The V call is TRBV11-3, the J call TRBJ2-5; 13 nucleotides line up with TRBD2. The CDR3 sequence is 14 residues long. J gave up 4 bases and V 7 bases, and 3 bases lay outside the gene matches. Germline CDR1 and CDR2: SGHNT and YENEEA. The CDR3 reads CASTRTSGGETQYF. CDR3 coding DNA: TGTGCCAGCACCCGGACTAGCGGGGGAGAGACCCAGTACTTC.

This chain joins TRBV6-6 and TRBJ1-2; TRBD1 agrees at 9 bases. With 6 bases clipped from V and 0 bases from J, the junction kept 8 bases outside the gene matches. CDR1 MNHNY and CDR2 SVGAGI come from the germline V gene (reference sequence). The CDR3 is made up of 16 amino acids. In DNA, the CDR3 is TGTGCCAGCAGAGCCTCCGGGACAGGGTCTAACTATGGCTACACCTTC. Translation gives CASRASGTGSNYGYTF.

J is TRBJ2-2 and V is TRBV2; D is undetermined. The CDR3 length is 12 residues. Trimming left V 8 bases short and J 4 bases short, with 8 bases between. The germline V gene has CDR1 SNHLY and CDR2 FYNNEI. Written as DNA, the CDR3 is TGTGCCAGCTTAGATTTCACCGGGGAGCTGTTTTTT. Encoded protein: CASLDFTGELFF.